This passage covers 32 T cell receptor beta chains from one sample sequenced in a study of OX40 agonist ivuxolimab in advanced cancers. Using immunoSEQ multiplex PCR, the repertoire was profiled, and TCRdb retains in-frame clones only, with some absent. The data hold 45,000 to 65,000 clones, with roughly four fifths observed a single time. The material sequenced was CD4+ or CD8+ T cells sorted from blood, taken in a trial of the OX40 agonist ivuxolimab. Source of these receptors: an adult with an advanced solid tumor such as melanoma, head and neck, liver or kidney cancer.

This chain joins TRBV5-1 and TRBJ1-1, with D possibly TRBD1 on 6 matching bases. This CDR3 is built from 14 residues. V was clipped by 4 bases and J by 3 bases, with 13 bases between them. Germline V CDR1 and CDR2: SGHRS, YFSETQ. CDR3 DNA: TGCGCCAGCAGCCCCTCGTGGGGGCACACTGAAGCTTTCTTT. It yields the protein CASSPSWGHTEAFF.

J is TRBJ1-1 and V is TRBV5-4; weak D call: TRBD1 (5 bases). The V gene's germline CDR1 is SGHNT and CDR2 YYREEE (reference sequence). CDR3 length: 14 residues. V was shortened by 2 bases and J by 1 base, with 9 bases between the two germline ends. CDR3: CASSFGDRNTEAFF. The DNA of the CDR3 is TGTGCCAGCAGCTTTGGAGACAGGAACACTGAAGCTTTCTTT.

The CDR3 reads CASSLALTDEQFF. The CDR3 DNA follows: TGCGCCAGCAGCTTGGCACTAACTGATGAGCAGTTCTTC. The chain joins TRBV5-1 to TRBJ2-1; D is undetermined. Germline assignment: CDR1 SGHRS and CDR2 YFSETQ. The V end lost 0 bases, the J end lost 8 bases, and 9 bases lay between the germline ends. The CDR3 has 13 residues. Variable domain in full (rest from reference TRBV5-1 and TRBJ2-1): KAGVTQTPRYLIKTRGQQVTLSCSPISGHRSVSWYQQTPGQGLQFLFEYFSETQRNKGNFPGRFSGRQFSNSRSEMNVSTLELGDSALYLCASSLALTDEQFFGPGTRLTVL.

This clone has just a few counts. The V and J genes are TRBV10-3 and TRBJ2-3; a possible D gene is TRBD1 (6 bases). This CDR3 contains 14 residues. The V end lost 8 bases, the J end lost 3 bases, and 15 bases lay between the germline ends. CDR1 and CDR2 from the germline V gene are ENHRY and SYGVKD. CDR3 amino acids: CAIAKGQGTDTQYF. CDR3 DNA: TGTGCCATCGCCAAGGGACAAGGGACAGATACGCAGTATTTT.

The chain recombines TRBV5-1 with TRBJ2-2, with 7 bases lining up with TRBD1. Per germline, CDR1 SGHRS and CDR2 YFSETQ. This CDR3 has 15 amino acids. V was clipped by 3 bases and J by 3 bases; unmatched bases: 5. CDR3 nucleotides: TGCGCCAGCAGCTCAAGACAGGGCGACACCGGGGAGCTGTTTTTT. This sequence encodes CASSSRQGDTGELFF.

The chain couples TRBV4-1 to TRBJ2-3; 14 nucleotides align to TRBD2. Germline CDR1 is MGHRA and CDR2 is YSYEKL. The CDR3 has 16 residues. Trimming took 1 base from V and 7 from J; bases not matched to a gene: 4. This CDR3 reads CASSQVGTSGGNTQYF. The CDR3 DNA reads TGCGCCAGCAGCCAAGTGGGGACTAGCGGGGGAAATACGCAGTATTTT.

The chain carries TRBV19 and TRBJ2-3; 8 nucleotides match TRBD1. There are 14 residues in the CDR3. V lost 9 bases, J lost 6 bases, and 11 bases stayed unmatched. Germline assignment: CDR1 LNHDA and CDR2 SQIVND (reference sequence). This chain's CDR3 is CASKRGRGLDTQYF. The CDR3 region has the DNA TGTGCCAGCAAGAGGGGCAGGGGGCTCGATACGCAGTATTTT. Filled out from reference TRBV19 and TRBJ2-3, the complete variable domain reads DGGITQSPKYLFRKEGQNVTLSCEQNLNHDAMYWYRQDPGQGLRLIYYSQIVNDFQKGDIAEGYSVSREKKESFPLTVTSAQKNPTAFYLCASKRGRGLDTQYFGPGTRLTVL.

The chain uses TRBV10-1 and TRBJ2-3; no clear D. With 0 bases removed from V and 3 bases from J, the gap between germline ends came to 4 bases. Germline CDR1 WNHNN, CDR2 SYGVQD (reference sequence). This CDR3 contains 13 residues. The CDR3 DNA reads TGCGCCAGCAGTGAGTCTCTAACAGATACGCAGTATTTT. This gives the protein CASSESLTDTQYF.

The chain employs TRBV15 and TRBJ1-4; D is possibly TRBD1 (6 bases). This CDR3 is built from 17 residues. With 0 bases removed from V and 7 bases from J, the gap between germline ends came to 18 bases. Looked up from germline, CDR1 is LNHNV and CDR2 is YYDKDF (reference sequence). CDR3 loop: CATSRDMWGARREKLFF. CDR3 nucleotides: TGTGCCACCAGCAGAGATATGTGGGGGGCGCGGCGTGAAAAACTGTTTTTT.

The chain employs TRBV7-2 and TRBJ2-2; TRBD1 agrees at 8 bases. This CDR3 region has 15 residues. CDR1 is SGHTA, CDR2 FQGNSA, per germline. The J segment lost 7 bases and the V segment lost 1 base, leaving 5 bases of the junction unmatched. The CDR3 loop is CASSLVSGGGGELFF. CDR3 bases: TGTGCCAGCAGCTTAGTTTCAGGGGGCGGCGGGGAGCTGTTTTTT.

CDR3 DNA: TGTGCCAGCAGCGTGGCCGGGACAGGGTCTGGAAACACCATATATTTT. Its translation: CASSVAGTGSGNTIYF. The rearrangement uses TRBV9 and TRBJ1-3, with 9 nucleotides matching TRBD1. Germline V gives CDR1 SGDLS, CDR2 YYNGEE. Losses at the gene ends were 2 bases for V and 1 base for J; bases not matched to a gene: 4. The CDR3 has 16 residues.

The V call is TRBV6-5, the J call TRBJ1-2; tentatively, D is TRBD1 (5 bases). The V and J ends lost 0 bases and 2 bases respectively, with 7 bases between them. The CDR3 has 14 amino acids. Germline CDR1 is MNHEY and CDR2 is SVGAGI. CDR3: CASSYSAGNYGYTF. In DNA form, the CDR3 reads TGTGCCAGCAGTTACTCGGCAGGGAACTATGGCTACACCTTC.

This clone ranks as medium-sized (0.01 to 0.1%). This rearrangement joins TRBV9 to TRBJ1-2; no reliable D call. From germline, CDR1 is SGDLS and CDR2 YYNGEE. The V gene lost 0 bases and the J gene lost 8 bases, with 17 bases spanning the gap. This CDR3 region has 15 residues. The CDR3: CASSVGVGGRGGYTF. DNA for the CDR3: TGTGCCAGCAGCGTAGGGGTCGGAGGGAGAGGAGGCTACACCTTC.

CDR3 sequence reads: CASSSEQSSNQPQHF. CDR3 in DNA: TGTGCCAGCAGTTCCGAACAATCTAGCAATCAGCCCCAGCATTTT. The chain is built from TRBV6-6 and TRBJ1-5; D unclear. This CDR3 has 15 residues. The germline V gene has CDR1 MNHNY and CDR2 SVGAGI (reference sequence). With 4 bases removed from V and 0 bases from J, the gap between germline ends came to 10 bases.

The rearrangement joins TRBV6-5 to TRBJ2-3; the D gene is possibly TRBD1 (6 bases). There are 12 residues in the CDR3. Germline lookup yields CDR1 MNHEY and CDR2 SVGAGI. V lost 6 bases and J 4 bases, leaving 8 bases between the germline ends. CDR3 DNA sequence: TGTGCCAGCAGGGGGGCCGCAGATACGCAGTATTTT. Translated: CASRGAADTQYF.

The V call is TRBV18, the J call TRBJ2-5; perhaps TRBD2 as D (5 bases). Germline-derived CDR1 and CDR2 are KGHSH and LQKENI. The CDR3 has 14 residues. V was trimmed by 0 bases and J by 5 bases, leaving 10 bases between them. Written as DNA, the CDR3 is TGTGCCAGCTCACCACCTAGCGACGCGGAGACCCAGTACTTC. Translated: CASSPPSDAETQYF.

A few counts support this clone. The V gene is TRBV19, the J gene TRBJ1-6; maybe TRBD1 (5 bases). V lost 6 bases and J 12 bases, leaving 9 bases between the germline ends. The germline CDR1 and CDR2 sequences are LNHDA and SQIVND (reference sequence). The CDR3 has 11 residues. In nucleotides, the CDR3 is TGTGCCAGTAGGGGGGATGGACCCCTCCACTTT. This encodes CASRGDGPLHF.

V is TRBV4-2 and J is TRBJ1-1, with no clear D. Germline V gene lookup returns CDR1 LGHNA and CDR2 YNFKEQ. CDR3 length: 13 residues. The ends were cut back, 5 bases at V and 0 bases at J, with 7 bases in the middle. The CDR3 region has the DNA TGTGCCAGCAGCGAACTCATGAACACTGAAGCTTTCTTT. It yields the protein CASSELMNTEAFF.

The chain combines TRBV28 with TRBJ1-6; 8 nucleotides align to TRBD1. After removal of 4 bases from V and 0 bases from J, the junction contained 2 bases not matched to a gene. The CDR3 runs 16 residues. Germline V CDR1 and CDR2: MDHEN, SYDVKM. The CDR3 protein is CASSWTGSSYNSPLHF. CDR3 DNA sequence: TGTGCCAGCAGTTGGACAGGGAGCTCCTATAATTCACCCCTCCACTTT.

For the CDR3, the DNA is TGTGCCAGCAGCGCCACAGGGGGCGGTGGAAACACCATATATTTT. Translation gives CASSATGGGGNTIYF. The J gene is TRBJ1-3, the V gene TRBV9; 9 positions agree with TRBD1. Trimming took 3 bases from V and 3 from J; bases not matched to a gene: 4. This CDR3 contains 15 residues. Germline CDR1 is SGDLS and CDR2 is YYNGEE.

This sequence joins TRBV7-9 and TRBJ1-5; perhaps TRBD1 as D (5 bases). Germline V gene sequence: CDR1 SEHNR, CDR2 FQNEAQ (reference sequence). Between the trimmed V and J ends, which lost 1 base and 0 bases, there was a span of 7 bases. The length of the CDR3 is 15 residues. The CDR3 here is CASSLGQGSNQPQHF. The CDR3 DNA follows: TGTGCCAGCAGCTTAGGGCAGGGTAGCAATCAGCCCCAGCATTTT.

The chain recombines TRBV7-2 with TRBJ1-4; D gene ambiguous. Trimming cost V 4 bases and J 7 bases, with 10 bases left between them. The CDR3 sequence is 13 residues long. Germline V CDR1 and CDR2: SGHTA, FQGNSA. CDR3: CASSWTSGEKLFF. The CDR3 nucleotides read TGTGCCAGCAGCTGGACCAGTGGTGAAAAACTGTTTTTT.

This chain uses TRBV7-8 with TRBJ2-4, with D possibly being TRBD1 (6 bases). V lost 5 bases, J lost 3 bases, and 11 bases lay in between. The CDR3 has 14 amino acids. CDR1 and CDR2 from the germline V gene are SGHVS and FQNEAQ. The CDR3 reads CASSLGGVKNIQYF. The CDR3 DNA reads TGTGCCAGCAGCCTAGGGGGAGTCAAAAACATTCAGTACTTC.

The chain has TRBV11-3 and TRBJ1-4; 12 bases are a match to TRBD1. V lost 5 bases and J lost 8; bases outside the gene matches: 18. This CDR3 contains 19 residues. Germline assignment: CDR1 SGHNT and CDR2 YENEEA. The CDR3 sequence is CASSALTGTGGYDNEKLFF. In DNA, the CDR3 is TGTGCCAGCAGCGCACTAACCGGGACAGGGGGCTATGATAACGAAAAACTGTTTTTT.

The CDR3 protein is CASSLGGVQETQYF. CDR3 nucleotides: TGCGCCAGCAGCTTGGGGGGAGTTCAAGAGACCCAGTACTTC. This chain joins TRBV5-1 and TRBJ2-5; TRBD2 might be the D (5 bases). The CDR3 covers 14 residues. Germline V gene lookup returns CDR1 SGHRS and CDR2 YFSETQ. V lost 0 bases to trimming and J lost 2 bases, with 8 bases between them.

This clone was detected once. This chain links TRBV7-6 with TRBJ1-1; a possible D gene is TRBD1 (5 bases). There are 14 residues in the CDR3. Trimming removed 5 bases from V and 6 bases from J, with 16 bases in between. Germline CDR1 is SGHVS and CDR2 is FNYEAQ. Here the CDR3 DNA reads TGTGCCAGCAGCCCGAGGCGGCAGGGCGCTGAAGCTTTCTTT. It translates to CASSPRRQGAEAFF.

This clone was seen a few times. The chain combines TRBV5-1 with TRBJ2-3; D possibly corresponds to TRBD2 (5 bases). The CDR3 runs to 14 residues. Per germline, CDR1 SGHRS and CDR2 YFSETQ. V was shortened by 3 bases and J by 6 bases, with 14 bases between the two germline ends. The CDR3 coding sequence is TGCGCCAGCAGCTCATGGACTTTCGTGGATACGCAGTATTTT. Amino acids: CASSSWTFVDTQYF.

V usage is TRBV28 and J usage is TRBJ2-2, with D possibly matching TRBD1 (6 bases). Trimming pared 8 bases from V and 8 bases from J, leaving 15 bases between. CDR1 and CDR2 (germline): MDHEN, SYDVKM. CDR3 length equals 13 residues. CDR3 region: CASQGYSTGELFF. The CDR3 bases are TGTGCCAGCCAGGGGTACTCTACGGGGGAGCTGTTTTTT.

This clone was counted between two and nine times. The V gene is TRBV5-5, the J gene TRBJ2-5, with 9 bases lining up with TRBD1. This CDR3 spans 17 amino acids. The junction had 10 bases not matched to a gene; V was cut back by 1 base and J by 3 bases. Germline lookup yields CDR1 SGHKS and CDR2 YYEKEE (reference sequence). CDR3 in amino acids: CASSLRLQGQGEETQYF. The CDR3 bases are TGTGCCAGCAGCTTGAGGTTACAGGGACAGGGAGAAGAGACCCAGTACTTC.

Only one count was recorded for this clone. The chain couples TRBV10-3 to TRBJ1-4, with unresolved D. CDR3 length: 15 residues. V was shortened by 0 bases and J by 8 bases, with 13 bases between the two germline ends. Germline V CDR1 and CDR2: ENHRY, SYGVKD. CDR3 in amino acids: CAISESLGLGEKLFF. The CDR3 DNA is TGTGCCATCAGTGAGTCACTGGGCTTGGGGGAAAAACTGTTTTTT.

V usage is TRBV5-1 and J usage is TRBJ1-1, with no clear D. The germline V and J ends were trimmed by 0 bases and 0 bases, with 6 bases remaining between them. CDR1 and CDR2 (germline): SGHRS, YFSETQ. The CDR3 loop spans 14 amino acids. Here the CDR3 DNA reads TGCGCCAGCAGCTTGGCCCCGGTGAACACTGAAGCTTTCTTT. Amino acid sequence: CASSLAPVNTEAFF.

V and J are TRBV19 and TRBJ1-1, with no clear D. The length of the CDR3 is 14 residues. CDR1 is LNHDA and CDR2 is SQIVND in the germline V gene (reference sequence). Trimming left V 6 bases short and J 4 bases short, with 15 bases between. The DNA of the CDR3 is TGTGCCAGTAGCCCATTGACCGCTGCCACTGAAGCTTTCTTT. Protein product: CASSPLTAATEAFF.